This entry lists 22 T cell receptor beta chains sequenced from one sample in a study of blood T cell repertoires in COVID-19. Profiling relied on immunoSEQ multiplex PCR, and the TCRdb table lists in-frame clones only, not all of them. The table shows 200,000 to 300,000 clones, with approximately 86% occurring only once. Sequencing input: peripheral blood. The receptors originated from a man aged 30 to 39 with active or convalescent COVID-19.

This chain joins TRBV4-3 and TRBJ1-2, with no clear D. Trimming shortened V by 0 bases and J by 8 bases, and 22 bases separated the two germline ends. The CDR3 totals 17 residues. The germline CDR1 and CDR2 sequences are LGHNA and YSLEER. The CDR3 DNA reads as TGCGCCAGCAGCCAAGATGAAAATGGTCCCTACCGTTACGGCTACACCTTC. Residues: CASSQDENGPYRYGYTF.

This clone was observed a single time. This chain uses TRBV6-5 with TRBJ2-3, with D tentatively TRBD2 (7 bases). The V gene lost 8 bases and the J gene lost 6 bases, with 12 bases spanning the gap. The CDR3 is 12 residues long. Germline CDR1 MNHEY, CDR2 SVGAGI. For the CDR3, the DNA is TGTGCCAGCGGGGGGGCCGTGGATACGCAGTATTTT. Translation gives CASGGAVDTQYF.

The chain joins TRBV19 to TRBJ1-4; possibly TRBD1 for D (6 bases). Trimming pared 3 bases from V and 10 bases from J, leaving 15 bases between. The CDR3 loop spans 14 amino acids. Germline assignment: CDR1 LNHDA and CDR2 SQIVND (reference sequence). The CDR3 protein is CASSIQGRGGKLFF. The CDR3 nucleotides are TGTGCCAGTAGTATCCAGGGGAGAGGTGGAAAACTGTTTTTT.

The CDR3 bases are TGTGCCAGCAGGTGGGGAGGGCCCGATCAGCCCCAGCATTTT. Residues: CASRWGGPDQPQHF. The chain uses TRBV11-2 and TRBJ1-5; no clear D gene. The ends were cut back, 6 bases at V and 5 bases at J, with 14 bases in the middle. The CDR3 is 14 residues long. Germline CDR1 and CDR2: SGHAT and FQNNGV.

V is TRBV18 and J is TRBJ2-7; 8 bases are shared with TRBD1. V dropped 5 bases and J dropped 0; count of bases not matched to a gene: 12. The CDR3 extends over 17 amino acids. The germline CDR1 and CDR2 sequences are KGHSH and LQKENI. CDR3 nucleotides: TGTGCCAGCTCAACACTAGGACAGGGTCAACACTCCTACGAGCAGTACTTC. It translates to CASSTLGQGQHSYEQYF.

The chain is built from TRBV7-8 and TRBJ2-6, with 7 bases identical to TRBD1. With 6 bases clipped from V and 0 bases from J, the junction kept 14 bases outside the gene matches. CDR3 length: 19 amino acids. In germline, CDR1 is SGHVS, CDR2 FQNEAQ. The CDR3, as DNA: TGTGCCAGCAGAATGGGAACCGGGACAGCGAGCTCTGGGGCCAACGTCCTGACTTTC. Translated: CASRMGTGTASSGANVLTF.

This chain links TRBV4-1 with TRBJ1-3; D not certain. Germline V CDR1 and CDR2: MGHRA, YSYEKL. CDR3 length: 16 residues. Trimming cost V 7 bases and J 2 bases, with 18 bases left between them. CDR3 protein: CASKRGREGAGNTIYF. The CDR3 bases are TGCGCCAGCAAGCGGGGAAGGGAAGGAGCTGGAAACACCATATATTTT.

This clone was observed a single time. The chain employs TRBV6-2 or TRBV6-3 and TRBJ2-5; maybe TRBD1 (5 bases). Trimming took off 5 bases at V and 5 bases at J, with 12 bases between the two ends. The germline V gene has CDR1 MNHEY and CDR2 SVGEGT. The CDR3 is made up of 13 amino acids. Here the CDR3 reads CASSPRVYETQYF. The CDR3 DNA follows: TGTGCCAGCAGTCCCAGGGTATATGAGACCCAGTACTTC.

J is TRBJ1-3 and V is TRBV4-2, with D possibly being TRBD1 (6 bases). The germline V and J ends were trimmed by 1 base and 7 bases, with 20 bases remaining between them. The length of the CDR3 is 17 residues. Per germline, CDR1 LGHNA and CDR2 YNFKEQ. Here the CDR3 reads CASSQGSRSTGWNTIYF. The CDR3, as DNA: TGTGCCAGCAGCCAAGGTTCCAGATCGACAGGCTGGAACACCATATATTTT.

V is TRBV5-1 and J is TRBJ1-4; no definite D call. Germline assignment: CDR1 SGHRS and CDR2 YFSETQ. V dropped 2 bases and J dropped 5 bases, with 7 bases sitting between them. The CDR3 sequence is 13 residues long. The CDR3 nucleotides are TGCGCCAGCAGCTTAACAGCAAATGAAAAACTGTTTTTT. This encodes CASSLTANEKLFF.

The rearrangement links TRBV6-2 or TRBV6-3 to TRBJ1-5; D call uncertain. CDR3 size: 15 residues. V was clipped by 2 bases and J by 0 bases, with 8 bases between them. Germline-derived CDR1 and CDR2 are MNHEY and SVGEGT. The CDR3 region is CASSYLSGSNQPQHF. The DNA of the CDR3 is TGTGCCAGCAGTTACCTCAGCGGTAGCAATCAGCCCCAGCATTTT.

The chain combines TRBV4-1 with TRBJ1-4; D is unresolved. V shed 3 bases and J shed 4 bases, with 15 bases lying between them. CDR1 MGHRA and CDR2 YSYEKL come from the germline V gene. This CDR3 is built from 16 residues. The CDR3 DNA follows: TGCGCCAGCAGCCACCTACCTGCGGGTTATAATGAAAAACTGTTTTTT. Its translation is CASSHLPAGYNEKLFF.

This clone was seen once. V usage is TRBV9 and J usage is TRBJ2-5; 10 nucleotides match TRBD2. Losses at the gene ends were 3 bases for V and 5 bases for J; bases not matched to a gene: 7. The CDR3 totals 15 residues. Germline CDR1 is SGDLS and CDR2 is YYNGEE. CDR3 bases: TGTGCCAGCAGCGCCACATCAGCGGGGGGGGAGACCCAGTACTTC. This codes for CASSATSAGGETQYF.

The rearrangement links TRBV12-3 or TRBV12-4 to TRBJ2-2, with D unclear. Between the trimmed V and J ends, which lost 8 bases and 3 bases, there was a span of 7 bases. This CDR3 has 12 amino acids. CDR3 DNA sequence: TGTGCCAGCCGACTCCACACCGGGGAGCTGTTTTTT. This sequence encodes CASRLHTGELFF.

The J gene is TRBJ2-1, the V gene TRBV25-1; 13 positions agree with TRBD2. The germline V gene encodes CDR1 MGHDK and CDR2 SYGVNS. This CDR3 has 16 amino acids. After removal of 4 bases from V and 8 bases from J, the junction contained 8 bases not matched to a gene. CDR3 bases: TGTGCCAGCAGTGGGCTACTAGCGGGGGGGGGCGATGAGCAGTTCTTC. This sequence encodes CASSGLLAGGGDEQFF.

The chain has TRBV10-2 and TRBJ2-3; TRBD2 aligns across 7 bases. Germline CDR1 reads WSHSY; CDR2 reads SAAADI. The ends lost 3 bases at V and 2 bases at J; junction bases unmatched: 8. CDR3 length: 16 residues. CDR3 DNA: TGCGCCAGCAGTGATTGGGAAGCGGGGTTCACAGATACGCAGTATTTT. Protein sequence: CASSDWEAGFTDTQYF.

CDR3 in amino acids: CASSTLWDTQYF. The DNA of the CDR3 is TGTGCCAGCAGTACTCTGTGGGATACGCAGTATTTT. The rearrangement uses TRBV12-3 or TRBV12-4 and TRBJ2-3, with D uncertain. V lost 5 bases and J lost 6, with 9 bases in between. This CDR3 has 12 residues.

J is TRBJ1-5 and V is TRBV6-5; maybe TRBD1 (5 bases). The CDR3 contains 15 residues. V was trimmed by 1 base and J by 7 bases, leaving 14 bases between them. Germline V CDR1 and CDR2: MNHEY, SVGAGI. In DNA form, the CDR3 reads TGTGCCAGCAGTTACTTCGCAGGGTCTGGGCAGCCCCAGCATTTT. Protein: CASSYFAGSGQPQHF.

The V gene is TRBV3-1 (or the pseudogene TRBV3-2), the J gene TRBJ1-4; TRBD1 matches at 9 bases. This CDR3 has 16 residues. Trimming took 2 bases from V and 7 from J; bases not matched to a gene: 8. CDR1 is LGHDT, CDR2 YNNKEL, per germline (reference sequence). CDR3 DNA: TGTGCCAGCAGCCAACAATACAGGGGGCGAATTGAAAAACTGTTTTTT. The encoded protein is CASSQQYRGRIEKLFF.

This clone was found once. This chain uses TRBV5-1 with TRBJ2-1; TRBD2 matches 11 bases. Germline V lookup: CDR1 SGHRS, CDR2 YFSETQ. The CDR3 length is 15 residues. J was trimmed by 6 bases and V by 6 bases; bases with no gene match: 8. The CDR3 DNA sequence: TGCGCCAGCAACAGTCTAGCGGGGGGACCCAATGAGCAGTTCTTC. Translated, it gives CASNSLAGGPNEQFF.

The J gene is TRBJ1-1, the V gene TRBV19; tentatively, D is TRBD1 (5 bases). Germline-derived CDR1 and CDR2 are LNHDA and SQIVND (reference sequence). The CDR3 sequence is 12 residues long. The ends were cut back, 6 bases at V and 5 bases at J, with 10 bases in the middle. The CDR3 DNA is TGTGCCAGTAGGGCAGGGTTGACTGAAGCTTTCTTT. It is translated as CASRAGLTEAFF.

This clone has a single count. The V call is TRBV19, the J call TRBJ2-2; D perhaps matches TRBD2 (5 bases). V gave up 7 bases and J gave up 2 bases, with 17 bases separating them. The CDR3 is 16 residues long. Germline-derived CDR1 and CDR2 are LNHDA and SQIVND (reference sequence). CDR3 DNA sequence: TGTGCCAGTAAACGGGGTCGGAGTGATAACACCGGGGAGCTGTTTTTT. Its protein product is CASKRGRSDNTGELFF.